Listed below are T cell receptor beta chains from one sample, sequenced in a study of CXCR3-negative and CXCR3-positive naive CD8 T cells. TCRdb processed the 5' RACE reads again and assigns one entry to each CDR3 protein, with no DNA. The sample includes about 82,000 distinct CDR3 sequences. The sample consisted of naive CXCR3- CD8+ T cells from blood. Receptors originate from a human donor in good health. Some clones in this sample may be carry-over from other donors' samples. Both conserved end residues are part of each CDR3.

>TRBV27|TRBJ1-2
CASRHGGEYGYGYTF
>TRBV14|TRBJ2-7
CASSLVGDFVKYF
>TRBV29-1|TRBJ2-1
CSVTVQGLNEQFF
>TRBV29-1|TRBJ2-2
CSVEEGSDSGGLNTGELFF
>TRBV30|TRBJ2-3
CAWDASGMSTDTQYF
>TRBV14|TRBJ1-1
CASSLGVGFTEAFF
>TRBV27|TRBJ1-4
CASSPGNDEKLFF
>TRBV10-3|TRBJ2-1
CAIPQGDSPYNEQFF
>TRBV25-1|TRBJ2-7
CASSITGTGGYEQYF
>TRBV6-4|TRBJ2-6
CASSDADSGANVLTF
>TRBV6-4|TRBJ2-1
CASSRGGNSYNEQFF
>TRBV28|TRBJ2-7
CDSSLRQGGYEQYF
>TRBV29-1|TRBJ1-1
CSVTGGAEAFF
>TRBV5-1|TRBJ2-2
CASSLSGGLTGELFF
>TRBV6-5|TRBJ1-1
CASSYNFESPEAFF
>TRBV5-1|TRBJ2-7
CASFPSPGQGAYEQYF